A single sample gave rise to the 17 T cell receptor beta chains below, sequenced in a study of Ad26.COV2.S vaccination and SARS-CoV-2 variants. As for treatment: around 19 received Ad26.COV2.S at low or high dose, single or two shots; 5 received placebo; per-sample allocation not given. Sampling happened 63 days after the first vaccine or placebo injection. The table came from immunoSEQ multiplex PCR; TCRdb's copy has only in-frame clones and leaves some out. The table lists some 640,000 clones, around 92% of them singletons, with over 1.3% in the top ten. Sequences were derived from peripheral blood, sampled in a trial of Ad26.COV2.S vaccine versus placebo. The source is a person between 18 and 65 years old who received the Ad26.COV2.S COVID-19 vaccine or a placebo.

The chain employs TRBV27 and TRBJ1-5; possibly TRBD1 for D (5 bases). CDR1 is MNHEY and CDR2 is SMNVEV in the germline V gene (reference sequence). This CDR3 region has 15 residues. Trimming took 3 bases from V and 0 from J, leaving 9 bases between them. Here the CDR3 reads CASSFKTDSNQPQHF. For the CDR3, the DNA is TGTGCCAGCAGTTTTAAGACAGATAGCAATCAGCCCCAGCATTTT.

The rearrangement uses TRBV7-2 and TRBJ2-7; TRBD2 matches 11 bases. V was clipped by 3 bases and J by 3 bases; unmatched bases: 4. This CDR3 has 15 amino acids. Looked up from germline, CDR1 is SGHTA and CDR2 is FQGNSA. In DNA, the CDR3 is TGTGCCAGCAGCTTTACTAGCGGGGGCAACTACGAGCAGTACTTC. Protein: CASSFTSGGNYEQYF.

The V and J genes are TRBV6-5 and TRBJ1-1; no firm D call. The germline V gene encodes CDR1 MNHEY and CDR2 SVGAGI. With 7 bases removed from V and 0 bases from J, the gap between germline ends came to 12 bases. The CDR3 runs to 14 residues. The CDR3 loop reads CASTRPGMNTEAFF. CDR3 coding DNA: TGTGCCAGCACCCGGCCCGGGATGAACACTGAAGCTTTCTTT.

CDR3 region: CASSLGTGSTGELFF. The CDR3 region has the DNA TGCGCCAGCAGCCTCGGGACAGGTTCCACCGGGGAGCTGTTTTTT. The V gene is TRBV5-1, the J gene TRBJ2-2, with TRBD1 identical over 8 bases. CDR3 length: 15 amino acids. The germline gives CDR1 SGHRS, CDR2 YFSETQ. The junction had 6 bases not matched to a gene; V was cut back by 4 bases and J by 4 bases.

The chain joins TRBV3-1 (or the pseudogene TRBV3-2) to TRBJ2-6, with a tentative D call TRBD1 (7 bases). Germline CDR1 is LGHDT and CDR2 is YNNKEL (reference sequence). V dropped 4 bases and J dropped 2 bases, with 15 bases sitting between them. The CDR3 is 17 residues long. CDR3: CASSPEQGGPGANVLTF. CDR3 in DNA: TGTGCCAGCAGCCCCGAGCAGGGGGGCCCTGGGGCCAACGTCCTGACTTTC.

The chain employs TRBV7-8 and TRBJ2-5, with 8 bases lining up with TRBD2. CDR3 length: 13 amino acids. V lost 5 bases and J lost 4; bases outside the gene matches: 3. From germline, CDR1 is SGHVS and CDR2 FQNEAQ. As DNA, the CDR3 is TGTGCCAGCAGCCCACGGGGGGGAGAGACCCAGTACTTC. Its protein is CASSPRGGETQYF. Looking up the rest from reference TRBV7-8 and TRBJ2-5 gives the full variable domain: GAGVSQSPRYKVAKRGQDVALRCDPISGHVSLFWYQQALGQGPEFLTYFQNEAQLDKSGLPSDRFFAERPEGSVSTLKIQRTQQEDSAVYLCASSPRGGETQYFGPGTRLLVL.

The chain joins TRBV29-1 to TRBJ1-1; 8 positions match TRBD1. The CDR3 consists of 12 residues. Germline-derived CDR1 and CDR2 are SQVTM and ANQGSEA. V was pared by 4 bases and J by 10 bases, with 8 bases of the junction left unmatched. The CDR3 DNA follows: TGCAGCGTTGTCCCAGGGGGCATCGGAGCTTTCTTT. This translates into CSVVPGGIGAFF.

DNA of the CDR3: TGTGCCAGCAGCTTAGCGGCCCCGGGGACTGGAAACACCATATATTTT. This sequence encodes CASSLAAPGTGNTIYF. The rearrangement joins TRBV7-9 to TRBJ1-3; no firm D call. The CDR3 consists of 16 residues. The germline V and J ends were trimmed by 0 bases and 2 bases, with 11 bases remaining between them. Germline values: CDR1 SEHNR, CDR2 FQNEAQ (reference sequence).

The chain links TRBV7-6 to TRBJ2-6; D is unclear. There are 17 residues in the CDR3. The germline V gene encodes CDR1 SGHVS and CDR2 FNYEAQ. Trimming removed 3 bases at V and 0 bases at J, with 12 bases between. DNA for the CDR3: TGTGCCAGCAGCTTCTACCAGGCCGACTCTGGGGCCAACGTCCTGACTTTC. This codes for CASSFYQADSGANVLTF.

This clone turned up a few times. The chain uses TRBV11-2 and TRBJ1-6; D unclear. Trimming took off 3 bases at V and 9 bases at J, with 12 bases between the two ends. CDR3 length equals 14 residues. Per the germline V gene, CDR1 is SGHAT and CDR2 is FQNNGV. Here the CDR3 reads CASSFKGEGSPLHF. DNA of the CDR3: TGTGCCAGCAGCTTCAAGGGAGAAGGTTCACCCCTCCACTTT.

The chain links TRBV6-5 to TRBJ1-1; D is perhaps TRBD1 (6 bases). The CDR3 is 15 residues long. Trimming pared 4 bases from V and 1 base from J, leaving 13 bases between. Germline loops: CDR1 MNHEY, CDR2 SVGAGI. The CDR3 region is CASSWTQGPNTEAFF. As DNA, the CDR3 is TGTGCCAGCAGTTGGACACAGGGACCGAACACTGAAGCTTTCTTT.

This rearrangement joins TRBV4-3 to TRBJ2-7, with 8 bases aligning to TRBD1. Trimming at V came to 0 bases and at J to 2 bases, leaving 6 bases not matched to a gene. The CDR3 has 16 residues. The germline V gene has CDR1 LGHNA and CDR2 YSLEER. CDR3 sequence reads: CASSQDAQDRAYEQYF. CDR3 DNA: TGCGCCAGCAGCCAAGATGCCCAGGACAGGGCCTACGAGCAGTACTTC.

The CDR3, as DNA: TGTGCCAGCAGCCAGGAAGAGGGACGGTACGAGCAGTACTTC. It translates to CASSQEEGRYEQYF. J is TRBJ2-7 and V is TRBV7-8; D assignment may be TRBD1 or TRBD2 (5 bases each). This CDR3 comprises 14 residues. CDR1 SGHVS and CDR2 FQNEAQ come from the germline V gene. The germline V and J ends were trimmed by 5 bases and 4 bases, with 15 bases remaining between them. The full variable domain, completed using reference TRBV7-8 and TRBJ2-7, is GAGVSQSPRYKVAKRGQDVALRCDPISGHVSLFWYQQALGQGPEFLTYFQNEAQLDKSGLPSDRFFAERPEGSVSTLKIQRTQQEDSAVYLCASSQEEGRYEQYFGPGTRLTVT.

V and J are TRBV13 and TRBJ2-7; the D gene could be TRBD1 or TRBD2 (5 bases each). The CDR3 has 14 amino acids. With 5 bases removed from V and 0 bases from J, the gap between germline ends came to 11 bases. CDR1 is PRHDT, CDR2 FYEKMQ, per germline (reference sequence). Written as DNA, the CDR3 is TGTGCCAGCAGCCGGGGACGGCCCTCCTACGAGCAGTACTTC. It yields the protein CASSRGRPSYEQYF.

This chain connects TRBV30 to TRBJ2-7, with a weak D call TRBD1 (6 bases). The CDR3 is made up of 13 amino acids. The germline gives CDR1 GTSNPN, CDR2 SVGIG (reference sequence). V was cut by 1 base and J by 6 bases, with 13 bases left in between. CDR3 amino acids: CAWSGQGPLEQYF. CDR3 sequence (DNA): TGTGCCTGGAGTGGTCAGGGGCCCCTCGAGCAGTACTTC.

The gene calls are TRBV9 and TRBJ1-1; D perhaps matches TRBD1 (6 bases). The ends were cut back, 4 bases at V and 4 bases at J, with 17 bases in the middle. Germline lookup yields CDR1 SGDLS and CDR2 YYNGEE. This CDR3 is 15 amino acids long. The CDR3 DNA reads as TGTGCCAGCAGCCGAGAGACAGGACCGAGCACTGAAGCTTTCTTT. Encoded protein: CASSRETGPSTEAFF.

V usage is TRBV19 and J usage is TRBJ1-6, with D maybe TRBD1 (6 bases). The CDR3 has 15 amino acids. Per germline, CDR1 LNHDA and CDR2 SQIVND (reference sequence). The germline V and J ends were trimmed by 4 bases and 9 bases, with 16 bases remaining between them. Written as DNA, the CDR3 is TGTGCCAGTAGTACTCTTACAGGGATCGGTTCACCCCTCCACTTT. Translation: CASSTLTGIGSPLHF.